The T cell receptor beta chain under discussion was sequenced for a study of cytomegalovirus exposure and HLA in healthy donors. V was pared by 5 bases and J by 4 bases, with 9 bases of the junction left unmatched. The CDR3 spans 16 residues. The germline V gene has CDR1 SGHVS and CDR2 FNYEAQ. The PCR had 60 Vbeta and 13 Jbeta primers. Profiled with immunoSEQ multiplex PCR; TCRdb holds only in-frame clones, not every one. The sample yields roughly 180,000 clones, 77% seen once. On this clone: Its antigen is as yet unknown.

Whole-study results and caveats: Fewer N-insertions than the 666-donor mean were reportedly shown by an Asian-associated ancestry cluster in a later analysis. For most subjects, TCR beta sequences were reported to predict HLA-A and HLA-B alleles with accuracy. For most TCR beta V segments, an earlier analysis put the productive rate at about 87% or about 30% of the time. Among immune exposure information, only CMV serostatus was available.

The clonotype comes from a woman between 55 and 75 years old in good health and CMV-seropositive. V and J are TRBV7-6 and TRBJ1-2, with TRBD1 matching 11 bases. The sequencing input was PBMCs. The CDR3 reads CASSVDPGTGGYGYTF. The CDR3 DNA is TGTGCCAGCAGCGTCGACCCCGGGACAGGGGGCTATGGCTACACCTTC.